Below, 8 T cell receptor beta chains from the same sample are listed, as sequenced in a study of T-cell reconstitution after alpha-beta-depleted transplantation in children. Molecular barcoding with unique molecular identifiers was used for the TCRbeta library. TCRdb re-called the PCR reads through MiXCR, storing one row per CDR3 protein. The profile shows 200,000 to 300,000 distinct CDR3 sequences, roughly 26% of them singletons. Sequencing used PBMCs, obtained before TCRalphabeta/CD19-depleted stem cell transplant. All receptors come from a girl aged 2-10 years with Fanconi anemia, due to receive a stem cell transplant.

This clonotype came up a few times. V is TRBV12-3 or TRBV12-4 and J is TRBJ1-5; no reliable D call. The V and J ends lost 6 bases and 4 bases respectively, with 10 bases between them. This CDR3 region has 13 residues. In nucleotides, the CDR3 is TGTGCCAGCAGGCAGGACGGGAATCAGCCCCAGCATTTT. Protein product: CASRQDGNQPQHF.

The chain joins TRBV12-5 to TRBJ2-1; 7 bases agree with TRBD1. The junction had 3 bases not matched to a gene; V was cut back by 3 bases and J by 1 base. The CDR3 has 15 residues. Germline V gene sequence: CDR1 LGHNT, CDR2 FRNRAP. The CDR3 is CASGLPGQSYNEQFF. The CDR3 DNA follows: TGTGCTAGTGGTTTACCGGGACAGTCCTACAATGAGCAGTTCTTC.

This clonotype was recorded a few times. CDR3 amino acids: CATSDLGDQQYF. DNA for the CDR3: TGTGCCACCAGTGATTTGGGGGACCAACAGTACTTC. The chain couples TRBV24-1 to TRBJ2-5; D is perhaps TRBD1 or TRBD2 (5 bases each). There are 12 residues in the CDR3. V lost 0 bases to trimming and J lost 11 bases, with 9 bases between them. Germline assignment: CDR1 KGHDR and CDR2 SFDVKD.

The J gene is TRBJ2-2, the V gene TRBV14; D gene ambiguous. This CDR3 region has 14 residues. Germline assignment: CDR1 SGHDN and CDR2 FVKESK. Between the trimmed V and J ends, which lost 4 bases and 6 bases, there was a span of 12 bases. The CDR3 DNA reads TGTGCCAGCAGCCCCCGACTCAAGGCCGGGGAGCTGTTTTTT. As protein: CASSPRLKAGELFF.

This clonotype was seen many times. The chain uses TRBV6-1 and TRBJ2-7; D possibly matches TRBD1 or TRBD2 (6 bases each). Trimming cost V 6 bases and J 5 bases, with 20 bases left between them. The CDR3 contains 15 residues. Germline V lookup: CDR1 MNHNS, CDR2 SASEGT. CDR3 sequence reads: CASRIGGGRSHEQYF. The CDR3 DNA reads as TGTGCCAGCAGGATAGGAGGGGGGAGGTCGCACGAGCAGTACTTC.

This clonotype has ten or more counts. The J gene is TRBJ2-3, the V gene TRBV7-2; D is ambiguous. V was shortened by 4 bases and J by 10 bases, with 9 bases between the two germline ends. The CDR3 consists of 11 residues. Germline V CDR1 and CDR2: SGHTA, FQGNSA. The CDR3 is CASSSRMAQYF. The CDR3 region has the DNA TGTGCCAGCAGCTCACGAATGGCGCAGTATTTT.

The V and J genes are TRBV5-1 and TRBJ2-6; D is undetermined. Per germline, CDR1 SGHRS and CDR2 YFSETQ. V shed 4 bases and J shed 1 base, with 15 bases lying between them. The CDR3 spans 17 residues. CDR3: CASSPLEKGSGANVLTF. CDR3 nucleotide sequence: TGCGCCAGCAGCCCGCTTGAGAAAGGGTCTGGGGCCAACGTCCTGACTTTC.

This clonotype was found a few times. The rearrangement joins TRBV7-9 to TRBJ1-1, with TRBD1 as a possible D gene (5 bases). V was pared by 2 bases and J by 8 bases, with 12 bases between. Per germline, CDR1 SEHNR and CDR2 FQNEAQ (reference sequence). The CDR3 is 13 residues long. CDR3 in DNA: TGTGCCAGCAGCTTATTTCTGCGGGACGAAGCTTTCTTT. Amino acid sequence: CASSLFLRDEAFF.